This T cell receptor (beta chain) was documented in a study of PD-L1 blockade in urothelial cancer. About the research overall: Counts from blood samples showed a median of roughly 140,000 T cells.

Study-wide results and limits: Greater 3-week expansion of tumor-associated blood clones was recorded for durable-benefit patients.

A word on this clone: Its antigen is currently unknown.

Germline CDR1 reads SGHKS; CDR2 reads YYEKEE (reference sequence). V lost 0 bases, J lost 4 bases, and 8 bases lay in between. This CDR3 spans 13 amino acids. Spiking each PCR with synthetic TCR analog templates was performed. Produced via immunoSEQ multiplex PCR; TCRdb's table is partial and in-frame only. The sample yields more than 15,000 clones, about 85% seen once. V is TRBV5-5 and J is TRBJ2-7; a possible D gene is TRBD1 (6 bases). The TCR sequence derives from a man aged 45-65 years with urothelial cancer. The sequences come from PBMCs, collected around atezolizumab (anti-PD-L1) treatment. CDR3 in amino acids: CASSLEGQYEQYF. The CDR3 coding sequence is TGTGCCAGCAGCTTGGAAGGACAGTACGAGCAGTACTTC.